This T cell receptor (beta chain) was found in a study of blood T cell repertoires in COVID-19. The CDR3 covers 17 residues. The germline CDR1 and CDR2 sequences are MRHNA and SNTAGT. The trim removed 7 bases at V and 0 bases at J, leaving 10 bases unmatched. This table comes from immunoSEQ multiplex PCR, and its TCRdb copy is limited to in-frame clones, with some not included. This sample has 90,000 to 100,000 clones; 70% to 85% occur once, and the top ten carry 17%. V usage is TRBV6-4 and J usage is TRBJ1-5; 9 nucleotides match TRBD1. Material: peripheral blood. The TCR originated in a woman in her sixties or seventies with acute or convalescent COVID-19. The CDR3 sequence: CASTPGQGGLSNQPQHF. In nucleotides, the CDR3 is TGTGCCAGCACTCCGGGACAGGGAGGACTTAGCAATCAGCCCCAGCATTTT.